The T cell receptor beta chain described here comes from a study of T-cell memory formation after mild COVID-19. For the study at large: Across donors, TCR clusters were largely donor specific.

Study conclusions and caveats: Some responding clones appeared in pre-infection memory, suggesting cross-reactive memory joined. CD4+ contracting clones were mainly CM and EM; CD8+ ones, EMRA.

TCR alpha and TCR beta cDNA libraries carrying sample barcodes and UMIs were produced by 5'RACE using constant-segment primers. TCRdb reanalysed the 5' RACE reads using MiXCR and keeps one entry per CDR3 protein. The sample has about 82,000 distinct CDR3 sequences, about 13% seen once. The CDR3 is 16 residues long. The ends were cut back, 5 bases at V and 4 bases at J, with 15 bases in the middle. About this clonotype: Its target is not known.

Sequencing was done on a sample of PBMCs or a T cell subset sorted from them (not recorded which). The chain couples TRBV12-3 or TRBV12-4 to TRBJ2-6; a weak D match, TRBD2 (6 bases). The source of this sequence is a man younger than 35 who had mild COVID-19 (a few samples of this study predate the infection). Cell type and time point are not known. This chain's CDR3 is CASSQGGGSGANVLTF. The CDR3 DNA follows: TGTGCCAGCAGTCAAGGTGGAGGGTCCGGGGCCAACGTCCTGACTTTC.